This TCR beta chain was sequenced during a study of cytomegalovirus exposure and HLA in healthy donors. Study outcomes and limitations: Cytomegalovirus status was reportedly diagnosed by the classifier with high sensitivity and specificity.

With regard to this clone: What it binds is unknown.

The assay was immunoSEQ multiplex PCR, and TCRdb's table has in-frame clones only and misses some. Of 150,000 to 200,000 clones listed, approximately 87% were seen once; the top ten hold more than 1.2%. From germline, CDR1 is MNHEY and CDR2 SMNVEV (reference sequence). Trimming cost V 4 bases and J 6 bases; bases outside gene matches: 2. The CDR3 loop spans 15 amino acids. The sample was PBMCs. The source of this sequence is a woman aged 25 to 45 in good health and CMV-seronegative. The chain couples TRBV27 to TRBJ2-1, with 14 bases identical to TRBD2. CDR3: CASSSGTSGGNEQFF. In DNA, the CDR3 is TGTGCCAGCAGTTCAGGGACTAGCGGGGGCAATGAGCAGTTCTTC.